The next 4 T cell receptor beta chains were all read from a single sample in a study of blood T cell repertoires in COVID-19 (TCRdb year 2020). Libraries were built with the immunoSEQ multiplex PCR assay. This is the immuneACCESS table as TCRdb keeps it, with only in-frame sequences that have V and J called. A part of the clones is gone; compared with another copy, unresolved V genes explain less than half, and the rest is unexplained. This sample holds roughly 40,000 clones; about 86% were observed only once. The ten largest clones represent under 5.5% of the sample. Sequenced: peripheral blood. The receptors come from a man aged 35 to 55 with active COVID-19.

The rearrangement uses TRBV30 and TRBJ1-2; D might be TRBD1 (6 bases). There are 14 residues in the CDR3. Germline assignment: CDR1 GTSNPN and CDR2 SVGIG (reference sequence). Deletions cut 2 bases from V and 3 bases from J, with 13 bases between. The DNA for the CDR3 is TGTGCCTGGAGTAGGGTAGGGGGGGACTATGGCTACACCTTC. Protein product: CAWSRVGGDYGYTF.

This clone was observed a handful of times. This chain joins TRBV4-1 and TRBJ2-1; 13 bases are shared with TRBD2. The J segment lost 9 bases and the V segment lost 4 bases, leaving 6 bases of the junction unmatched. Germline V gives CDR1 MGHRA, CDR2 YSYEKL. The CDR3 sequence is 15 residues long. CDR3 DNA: TGCGCCAGCAGCCTCGGACTAGCGGGAGAGGGTGAGCAGTTCTTC. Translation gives CASSLGLAGEGEQFF.

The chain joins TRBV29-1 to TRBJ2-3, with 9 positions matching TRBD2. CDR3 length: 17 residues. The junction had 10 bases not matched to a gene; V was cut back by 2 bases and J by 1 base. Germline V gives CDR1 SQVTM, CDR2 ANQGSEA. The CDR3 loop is CSVEIAASGTRTDTQYF. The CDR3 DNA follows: TGCAGCGTTGAAATAGCGGCTAGCGGGACCCGCACAGATACGCAGTATTTT.

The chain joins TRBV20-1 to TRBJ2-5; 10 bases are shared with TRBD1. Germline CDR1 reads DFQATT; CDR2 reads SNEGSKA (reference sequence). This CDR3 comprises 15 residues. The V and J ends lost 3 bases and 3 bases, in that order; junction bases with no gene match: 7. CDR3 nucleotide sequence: TGCAGTGCTAGTAGGGCAGGGACAGGGGAAGAGACCCAGTACTTC. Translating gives CSASRAGTGEETQYF.